This paragraph covers one TCR beta chain sequence. Its antigen is currently unknown. Germline CDR1 is SGHRS and CDR2 is YFSETQ. The germline V and J ends were trimmed by 8 bases and 0 bases, with 21 bases remaining between them. The CDR3 runs 18 residues. The sample comes from a study of long-term antiretroviral therapy in people with HIV. The authors ran the immunoSEQ assay, v3.0, at survey level. The sequencing target was about 35,000-55,000 T-cell genomes per sample. Only in-frame clones appear in the TCRdb table, and some are missing; sequencing was by immunoSEQ multiplex PCR. Counted here are 15,000 to 20,000 clones, 85% to 95% occurring once; the ten biggest clones make up about 1.4%. Study conclusions and caveats: Clones showing expansion before ART dominated the repertoire at all time points.

The chain has TRBV5-1 and TRBJ1-6; possible D gene TRBD1, 5 bases. This sequence originates from a young man with HIV. The sample consisted of unsorted PBMCs, taken approximately 11 years after starting antiretroviral therapy. The CDR3 reads CASRSGEILGSYNSPLHF. The CDR3 region has the DNA TGCGCCAGTCGATCGGGGGAAATATTGGGCTCCTATAATTCACCCCTCCACTTT.